The 3 T cell receptor beta chains given below trace back to one sample, sequenced in a study of PD-1 blockade in classical Hodgkin lymphoma. Patients all relapsed after autologous stem cell transplantation, and there was variation in brentuximab vedotin exposure. Profiled with immunoSEQ multiplex PCR; TCRdb holds only in-frame clones, not every one. This sample has approximately 2,300 clones, with 58% found just once. The material was peripheral blood mononuclear cells (PBMCs), obtained at baseline. These receptors originate from a human donor with classical Hodgkin lymphoma.

This rearrangement joins TRBV18 to TRBJ1-4, with unresolved D. Per germline, CDR1 KGHSH and CDR2 LQKENI. V was cut by 4 bases and J by 8 bases, with 11 bases left in between. The CDR3 consists of 13 residues. This CDR3 reads CASSREAGEKLFF. The CDR3 DNA follows: TGTGCCAGCTCACGCGAGGCTGGAGAAAAACTGTTTTTT.

Within the sample, this clone is large. V usage is TRBV6-6 and J usage is TRBJ1-3; TRBD1 agrees at 7 bases. J was trimmed by 2 bases and V by 2 bases; bases with no gene match: 3. The CDR3 is 15 residues long. Germline lookup yields CDR1 MNHNY and CDR2 SVGAGI (reference sequence). The CDR3 region is CASSYTTGPGNTIYF. The CDR3 DNA reads as TGTGCCAGCAGTTACACGACAGGGCCTGGAAACACCATATATTTT.

Within the sample, this clone is large (0.1 to 1%). V gene TRBV4-2 combines with J gene TRBJ2-1; 11 bases agree with TRBD1. This CDR3 is 14 amino acids long. After removal of 2 bases from V and 8 bases from J, the junction contained 2 bases not matched to a gene. Germline V gene data show CDR1 as LGHNA and CDR2 as YNFKEQ. CDR3 in amino acids: CASSQRTGGYEQFF. The CDR3 DNA follows: TGTGCCAGCAGCCAACGGACAGGGGGCTATGAGCAGTTCTTC.